Shown below are 21 T cell receptor beta chains from a single sample sequenced in a study of blood T cell repertoires in COVID-19 (TCRdb year 2020). Library preparation was by the immunoSEQ multiplex PCR assay. TCRdb mirrors the immuneACCESS table, restricted to in-frame sequences. Some clones are absent from its copies; in checked studies, under half trace to an unresolved V gene, and the reason for the others is unknown. Recorded for this sample are over 600,000 clones; 85% to 90% of them occurred a single time. Clones ranked in the top ten supply 0.2% to 0.3% of the sample. Sequencing input: peripheral blood. These receptors came from a woman aged 18-35 years with acute or convalescent COVID-19.

This chain's CDR3 is CASSQEVSSGLTEAFF. The CDR3 DNA reads as TGCGCCAGCAGCCAAGAGGTTTCTTCAGGGTTAACTGAAGCTTTCTTT. The chain employs TRBV4-3 and TRBJ1-1; tentative D call: TRBD1 (5 bases). This CDR3 contains 16 residues. The germline V and J ends were trimmed by 0 bases and 5 bases, with 16 bases remaining between them. Germline CDR1 reads LGHNA; CDR2 reads YSLEER.

The chain links TRBV5-1 to TRBJ1-5; weak D call: TRBD1 (5 bases). The CDR3 consists of 15 residues. Germline loops: CDR1 SGHRS, CDR2 YFSETQ. Trimming stripped 0 bases from V and 6 bases from J, with 13 bases between. DNA for the CDR3: TGCGCCAGCAGCTTGGACAGGTCCGCTGGTCAGCCCCAGCATTTT. Residues: CASSLDRSAGQPQHF.

A few counts support this clone. V gene TRBV7-9 combines with J gene TRBJ1-4; 7 positions match TRBD1. The CDR3 has 15 residues. The J segment lost 5 bases and the V segment lost 4 bases, leaving 7 bases of the junction unmatched. CDR1 SEHNR and CDR2 FQNEAQ come from the germline V gene (reference sequence). CDR3 protein: CASSSGQVLNEKLFF. CDR3 in DNA: TGTGCCAGCAGCTCCGGACAGGTATTAAATGAAAAACTGTTTTTT. Using reference TRBV7-9 and TRBJ1-4 for the parts outside the CDR3, the full variable domain is DTGVSQNPRHKITKRGQNVTFRCDPISEHNRLYWYRQTLGQGPEFLTYFQNEAQLEKSRLLSDRFSAERPKGSFSTLEIQRTEQGDSAMYLCASSSGQVLNEKLFFGSGTQLSVL.

The gene calls are TRBV7-9 and TRBJ1-2, with D perhaps TRBD1 (6 bases). Trimming stripped 4 bases from V and 4 bases from J, with 16 bases between. This CDR3 region has 15 residues. The germline V gene has CDR1 SEHNR and CDR2 FQNEAQ (reference sequence). The CDR3 here is CASSSTGFPIYGYTF. As DNA, the CDR3 is TGTGCCAGCAGCTCTACAGGGTTTCCGATCTATGGCTACACCTTC.

The chain has TRBV5-1 and TRBJ2-5; 8 bases agree with TRBD1. Trimming took 4 bases from V and 5 from J; bases not matched to a gene: 7. Germline CDR1 is SGHRS and CDR2 is YFSETQ. This CDR3 has 14 amino acids. This CDR3 reads CASSQGQVGETQYF. The CDR3 coding sequence is TGCGCCAGCAGCCAGGGACAGGTGGGGGAGACCCAGTACTTC.

The chain has TRBV6-5 and TRBJ1-2; weak D call: TRBD1 (5 bases). V lost 6 bases to trimming and J lost 8 bases, with 19 bases between them. The CDR3 runs to 14 residues. Germline CDR1 and CDR2: MNHEY and SVGAGI. CDR3 amino acids: CASSFQGSLPGYTF. DNA for the CDR3: TGTGCCAGCAGCTTTCAGGGTTCTTTACCGGGCTACACCTTC.

The J gene is TRBJ2-7, the V gene TRBV13, with 7 bases aligning to TRBD1. CDR3 length: 15 amino acids. The V gene end was trimmed by 5 bases and the J gene end by 5 bases; junction bases not matched to a gene: 12. Germline V gene data show CDR1 as PRHDT and CDR2 as FYEKMQ (reference sequence). CDR3 sequence (DNA): TGTGCCAGCAGCACCTCTCGACAGGGAATCCACGAGCAGTACTTC. It is translated as CASSTSRQGIHEQYF.

V and J are TRBV5-4 and TRBJ1-2; 7 nucleotides match TRBD1. CDR3 length: 13 amino acids. The germline gives CDR1 SGHNT, CDR2 YYREEE (reference sequence). Germline trimming cut 4 bases from V and 4 bases from J; bases unmatched to any gene: 4. CDR3 DNA sequence: TGTGCCAGCAGCCGCGACAGGGCCTATGGCTACACCTTC. This gives the protein CASSRDRAYGYTF. The complete variable domain, with remaining parts taken from reference TRBV5-4 and TRBJ1-2, reads ETGVTQSPTHLIKTRGQQVTLRCSSQSGHNTVSWYQQALGQGPQFIFQYYREEENGRGNFPPRFSGLQFPNYSSELNVNALELDDSALYLCASSRDRAYGYTFGSGTRLTVV.

This clone was counted a few times. The chain uses TRBV5-1 and TRBJ1-2; a possible D gene is TRBD1 (5 bases). Between the trimmed V and J ends, which lost 4 bases and 4 bases, there was a span of 23 bases. This CDR3 region has 17 residues. Germline CDR1 SGHRS, CDR2 YFSETQ. CDR3 in amino acids: CASSVSGVSSLSYGYTF. The CDR3, as DNA: TGCGCCAGCAGCGTGTCGGGGGTGAGCAGCTTAAGCTATGGCTACACCTTC.

The chain links TRBV19 to TRBJ2-6, with a possible D match to TRBD1 (6 bases). Germline V gene sequence: CDR1 LNHDA, CDR2 SQIVND (reference sequence). This CDR3 is 14 amino acids long. This CDR3 is CVSNTGSGANVLTF. In nucleotides, the CDR3 is TGTGTCAGCAATACAGGGTCTGGGGCCAACGTCCTGACTTTC.

The chain has TRBV24-1 and TRBJ2-7; 7 positions match TRBD1. V was pared by 3 bases and J by 5 bases, with 9 bases of the junction left unmatched. The germline V gene has CDR1 KGHDR and CDR2 SFDVKD. The CDR3 has 15 residues. DNA of the CDR3: TGTGCCACCAGTGATCACAGGGGTCCCGTTAACGAGCAGTACTTC. It specifies CATSDHRGPVNEQYF.

The chain recombines TRBV7-7 with TRBJ2-5, with D possibly matching TRBD1 (6 bases). V dropped 1 base and J dropped 5 bases, with 14 bases sitting between them. Germline V lookup: CDR1 SSHAT, CDR2 FNYEAQ (reference sequence). This CDR3 spans 15 amino acids. This chain's CDR3 is CASSLDSTGKETQYF. CDR3 nucleotide sequence: TGTGCCAGCAGCTTAGACTCAACAGGGAAGGAGACCCAGTACTTC.

This chain connects TRBV5-5 to TRBJ1-2, with no clear D. The CDR3 totals 14 residues. Germline loops: CDR1 SGHKS, CDR2 YYEKEE (reference sequence). Trimming removed 0 bases at V and 6 bases at J, with 12 bases between. The CDR3 DNA reads as TGTGCCAGCAGCTTGGTGCTGGACTCGGATGGCTACACCTTC. Its protein product is CASSLVLDSDGYTF.

The chain couples TRBV30 to TRBJ2-2, with 10 nucleotides matching TRBD2. CDR1 and CDR2 from the germline V gene are GTSNPN and SVGIG (reference sequence). V was clipped by 3 bases and J by 1 base; unmatched bases: 11. CDR3 size: 18 residues. As DNA, the CDR3 is TGTGCCTGGAGAGGAGGCAAAATAGCGGGGGGGAACACCGGGGAGCTGTTTTTT. Translating it yields CAWRGGKIAGGNTGELFF.

This chain connects TRBV4-1 to TRBJ2-3, with 7 bases matching TRBD1. Trimming took 0 bases from V and 2 from J; bases not matched to a gene: 5. The CDR3 totals 16 residues. Germline V lookup: CDR1 MGHRA, CDR2 YSYEKL. The CDR3 nucleotides read TGCGCCAGCAGCCAAGATCGAGGGGGCCTCACAGATACGCAGTATTTT. This gives the protein CASSQDRGGLTDTQYF.

This chain joins TRBV6-5 and TRBJ1-2; TRBD1 agrees at 7 bases. V gave up 5 bases and J gave up 8 bases; unmatched junction bases: 5. From germline, CDR1 is MNHEY and CDR2 SVGAGI. The CDR3 runs 12 residues. The CDR3 nucleotides are TGTGCCAGCAGTATAACAGGGGTCGGCTACACCTTC. Protein: CASSITGVGYTF.

This chain joins TRBV7-3 and TRBJ2-1, with D possibly TRBD2 on 5 matching bases. The CDR3 loop spans 13 amino acids. V was pared by 4 bases and J by 14 bases, with 18 bases between. Looked up from germline, CDR1 is SGHTA and CDR2 is FQGTGA. The CDR3 DNA follows: TGTGCCAGCAGCTCTACTAGATCTGGCAAGAAGTTCTTC. The encoded protein is CASSSTRSGKKFF.

V and J are TRBV11-2 and TRBJ2-3; 8 nucleotides match TRBD1. V gave up 3 bases and J gave up 1 base; unmatched junction bases: 6. This CDR3 region has 16 residues. Per the germline V gene, CDR1 is SGHAT and CDR2 is FQNNGV. The CDR3 DNA is TGTGCCAGCAGCTTCCCCGGACAGGGCCGCACAGATACGCAGTATTTT. Its translation is CASSFPGQGRTDTQYF. Drawing the rest from reference TRBV11-2 and TRBJ2-3, the complete variable domain is EAGVAQSPRYKIIEKRQSVAFWCNPISGHATLYWYQQILGQGPKLLIQFQNNGVVDDSQLPKDRFSAERLKGVDSTLKIQPAKLEDSAVYLCASSFPGQGRTDTQYFGPGTRLTVL.

The rearrangement joins TRBV23-1 to TRBJ2-5; weak D call: TRBD2 (6 bases). TRBV23-1 falls under the ORF class, with uncertain function. V was trimmed by 4 bases and J by 2 bases, leaving 14 bases between them. The CDR3 loop spans 15 amino acids. In DNA, the CDR3 is TGCGCCAGCAGTCCGACGGTCCGGGGGCAAGAGACCCAGTACTTC. Translating gives CASSPTVRGQETQYF.

The chain carries TRBV3-1 (or the pseudogene TRBV3-2) and TRBJ1-4; 10 nucleotides align to TRBD1. With V trimmed by 4 bases and J by 8 bases, 7 bases remained unmatched. CDR1 and CDR2 from the germline V gene are LGHDT and YNNKEL (reference sequence). The CDR3 totals 15 residues. The CDR3 here is CASSRGQGDGEKLFF. CDR3 DNA: TGTGCCAGCAGCCGAGGACAGGGGGACGGAGAAAAACTGTTTTTT.

This clone was recorded once. V usage is TRBV7-2 and J usage is TRBJ1-5; 7 nucleotides align to TRBD1. From germline, CDR1 is SGHTA and CDR2 FQGNSA. The CDR3 spans 18 residues. Unmatched junction bases numbered 13, after V lost 0 bases and J lost 5 bases. CDR3: CASSLAHATGFFYQPQHF. As DNA, the CDR3 is TGTGCCAGCAGCTTAGCCCATGCGACAGGGTTCTTCTATCAGCCCCAGCATTTT.